This T cell receptor (beta chain) stems from a study of shared clonotypes between healthy human individuals. Sequenced by immunoSEQ multiplex PCR; TCRdb stores in-frame clones only, minus some. Found here are 750,000 to 1,000,000 clones, 85% to 95% of them singletons; the top ten hold 24%. Naive CD8 isolation took CD45RO-negative cells positively selected for CCR7 and excluded terminally differentiated effector memory CD45RA+ cells. Sequenced: naive CD8+ T cells sorted from blood. The origin of this receptor is a man under 40 in good health.

The CDR3 sequence: CASSYPPRHEQYF. CDR3 bases: TGTGCCAGCAGTTACCCGCCCCGGCACGAGCAGTACTTC. This chain links TRBV6-5 with TRBJ2-7; D unresolved. Trimming left V 2 bases short and J 5 bases short, with 10 bases between. The length of the CDR3 is 13 residues. Per germline, CDR1 MNHEY and CDR2 SVGAGI.